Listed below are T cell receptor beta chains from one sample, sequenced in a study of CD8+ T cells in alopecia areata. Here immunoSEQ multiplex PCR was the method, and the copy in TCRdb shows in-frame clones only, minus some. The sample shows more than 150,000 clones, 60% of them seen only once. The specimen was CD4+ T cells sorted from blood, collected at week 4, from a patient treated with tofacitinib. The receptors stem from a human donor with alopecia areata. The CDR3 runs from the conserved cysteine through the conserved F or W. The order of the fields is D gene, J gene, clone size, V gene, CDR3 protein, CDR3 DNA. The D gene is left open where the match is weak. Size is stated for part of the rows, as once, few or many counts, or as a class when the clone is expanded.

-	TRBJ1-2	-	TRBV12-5	CASGLGDGNYGYTF	TGTGCTAGTGGTTTAGGGGATGGAAACTATGGCTACACCTTC
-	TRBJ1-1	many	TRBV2	CASSWDLAEAFF	TGTGCCAGCAGTTGGGACCTCGCTGAAGCTTTCTTT
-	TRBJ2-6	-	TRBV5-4	CASSQDSGANVLTF	TGTGCCAGCAGCCAAGACTCTGGGGCCAACGTCCTGACTTTC
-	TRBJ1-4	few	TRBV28	CASSLLGTNEKLFF	TGTGCCAGCAGTTTACTCGGGACTAATGAAAAACTGTTTTTT
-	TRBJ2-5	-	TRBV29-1	CSVEASGRWETQYF	TGCAGCGTTGAAGCGTCCGGACGCTGGGAGACCCAGTACTTC
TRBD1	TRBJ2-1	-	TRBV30	CAWARDSYNEQFF	TGTGCCTGGGCCCGGGACAGTTACAATGAGCAGTTCTTC
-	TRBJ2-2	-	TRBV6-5	CASSYSGTYTGGELFF	TGTGCCAGCAGTTATTCCGGGACGTACACAGGGGGGGAGCTGTTTTTT
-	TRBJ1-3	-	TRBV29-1	CSVWAGNTIYF	TGCAGCGTTTGGGCTGGAAACACCATATATTTT
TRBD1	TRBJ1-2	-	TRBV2	CASSVDRDGRGYTF	TGTGCCAGCAGTGTGGACAGGGACGGGCGAGGCTACACCTTC
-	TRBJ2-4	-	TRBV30	CAQRWGNIQYF	TGTGCCCAGAGGTGGGGAAACATTCAGTACTTC
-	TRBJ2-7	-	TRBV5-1	CASSPGGAEAYEQYF	TGCGCCAGCAGCCCCGGCGGGGCCGAAGCCTACGAGCAGTACTTC
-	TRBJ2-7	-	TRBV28	CASTGGTSYEQYF	TGTGCCAGCACTGGGGGGACCTCATACGAGCAGTACTTC
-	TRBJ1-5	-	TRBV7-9	CASSPGGGFQPQHF	TGTGCCAGCAGCCCGGGTGGGGGTTTTCAGCCCCAGCATTTT
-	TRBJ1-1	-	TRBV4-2	CASSQRAGMNTEAFF	TGTGCCAGCAGCCAGAGGGCAGGCATGAACACTGAAGCTTTCTTT
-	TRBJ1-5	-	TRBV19	CASSGSGHGNQPQHF	TGTGCCAGTAGCGGGTCAGGCCACGGCAATCAGCCCCAGCATTTT
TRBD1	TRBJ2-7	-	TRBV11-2	CASSLRGQGTYSYEQYF	TGTGCCAGCAGCTTACGAGGACAGGGTACTTACTCCTACGAGCAGTACTTC
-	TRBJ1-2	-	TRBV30	CAWSFDNYGYTF	TGTGCCTGGAGTTTCGACAACTATGGCTACACCTTC
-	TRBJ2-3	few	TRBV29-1	CSVEDQDTQYF	TGCAGCGTTGAAGATCAAGATACGCAGTATTTT
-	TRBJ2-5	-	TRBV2	CASSEGSAQETQYF	TGTGCCAGCAGTGAAGGCAGCGCCCAAGAGACCCAGTACTTC
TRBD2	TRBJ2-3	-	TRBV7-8	CASCLGTSLADTQYF	TGTGCCAGCTGCCTAGGGACTAGTCTGGCAGATACGCAGTATTTT
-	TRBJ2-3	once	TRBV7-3	CASSLGSLTDTQYF	TGTGCCAGCAGCCTTGGGAGCCTCACAGATACGCAGTATTTT
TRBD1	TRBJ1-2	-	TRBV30	CAWGTARNYGYTF	TGTGCCTGGGGGACAGCTCGTAACTATGGCTACACCTTC
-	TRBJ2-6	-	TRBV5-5	CASSFPAGANVLTF	TGTGCCAGCAGCTTTCCGGCTGGGGCCAACGTCCTGACTTTC
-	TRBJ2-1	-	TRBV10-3	CAIVSSSSYNEQFF	TGTGCCATCGTATCATCGAGCTCCTACAATGAGCAGTTCTTC
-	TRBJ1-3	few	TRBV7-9	CASSTNSGNTIYF	TGTGCCAGCAGCACCAACTCTGGAAACACCATATATTTT
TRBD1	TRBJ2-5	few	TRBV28	CASSSGTGGFGETQYF	TGTGCCAGCAGTTCCGGGACAGGGGGCTTCGGAGAGACCCAGTACTTC
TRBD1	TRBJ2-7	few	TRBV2	CASRTWDRETYEQYF	TGTGCCAGTAGGACCTGGGACAGGGAGACCTACGAGCAGTACTTC
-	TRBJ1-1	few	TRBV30	CAWALSWGAEAFF	TGTGCCTGGGCCCTATCCTGGGGCGCTGAAGCTTTCTTT
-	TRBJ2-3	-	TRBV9	CASSPHGTTDTQYF	TGTGCCAGCAGCCCACACGGCACCACAGATACGCAGTATTTT
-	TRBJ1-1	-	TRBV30	CASREWGIIVTEAFF	TGTGCCTCCCGAGAATGGGGAATAATAGTCACTGAAGCTTTCTTT
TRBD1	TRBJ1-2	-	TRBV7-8	CASSLRTGGRDGYTF	TGTGCCAGCAGCTTACGGACAGGGGGCAGAGATGGCTACACCTTC
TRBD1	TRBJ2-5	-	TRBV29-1	CSVERSTGGGETQYF	TGCAGCGTTGAGAGGTCGACAGGGGGAGGAGAGACCCAGTACTTC
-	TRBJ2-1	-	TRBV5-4	CASSILHGDEQFF	TGTGCCAGCAGCATACTCCACGGGGATGAGCAGTTCTTC
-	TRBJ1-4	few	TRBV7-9	CASIPQGSPWEKLFF	TGTGCCAGCATCCCTCAGGGCAGCCCCTGGGAAAAACTGTTTTTT
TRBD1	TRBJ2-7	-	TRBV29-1	CSVALQGERRQYF	TGCAGCGTTGCGTTGCAGGGGGAAAGACGGCAGTACTTC
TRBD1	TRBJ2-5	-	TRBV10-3	CAISDRDRGEETQYF	TGTGCCATCAGTGACCGGGACAGGGGGGAAGAGACCCAGTACTTC
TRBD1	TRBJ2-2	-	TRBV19	CASSKPTDRVPNTGELFF	TGTGCCAGTAGTAAACCCACCGACAGGGTTCCGAACACCGGGGAGCTGTTTTTT
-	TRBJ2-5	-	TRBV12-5	CASGLVSSSQETQYF	TGTGCTAGTGGTTTGGTATCGTCTAGTCAAGAGACCCAGTACTTC
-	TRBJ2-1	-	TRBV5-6	CASSLRAEQFF	TGTGCCAGCAGCTTGAGGGCTGAGCAGTTCTTC
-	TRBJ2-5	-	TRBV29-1	CSGSTGQEPQYF	TGCAGCGGGAGCACAGGTCAAGAGCCCCAGTACTTC
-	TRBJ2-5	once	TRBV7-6	CASSSNQETQYF	TGTGCCAGCAGCTCTAACCAAGAGACCCAGTACTTC
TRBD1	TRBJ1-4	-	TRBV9	CASSARTGGNEKLFF	TGTGCCAGCAGCGCCAGGACAGGGGGTAATGAAAAACTGTTTTTT
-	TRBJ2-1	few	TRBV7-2	CASSLEPPRQLGSYNEQFF	TGTGCCAGCAGCTTAGAGCCCCCAAGACAGTTAGGCTCCTACAATGAGCAGTTCTTC
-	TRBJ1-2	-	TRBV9	CASSTRQSYGYTF	TGTGCCAGCAGCACTCGACAGAGCTATGGCTACACCTTC
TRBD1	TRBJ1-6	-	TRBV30	CAWMTGASSYNSPLHF	TGTGCCTGGATGACAGGGGCCAGCTCCTATAATTCACCCCTCCACTTT
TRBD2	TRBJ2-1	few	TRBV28	CASSLAGGFDEQFF	TGTGCCAGCAGTTTAGCGGGGGGGTTCGATGAGCAGTTCTTC
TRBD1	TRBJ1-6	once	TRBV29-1	CSGPPIDRGKYNSPLHF	TGCAGCGGTCCCCCCATCGACAGGGGTAAATATAATTCACCCCTCCACTTT
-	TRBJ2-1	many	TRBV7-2	CASSLAGPAYNEQFF	TGTGCCAGCAGCTTAGCGGGTCCCGCCTACAATGAGCAGTTCTTC
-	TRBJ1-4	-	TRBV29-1	CSAEGPGSNEKLFF	TGCAGCGCTGAGGGTCCAGGCTCTAATGAAAAACTGTTTTTT
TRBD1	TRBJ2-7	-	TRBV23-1	CASTDFRDREYEQYF	TGCGCCAGCACCGACTTCCGGGACAGGGAGTACGAGCAGTACTTC
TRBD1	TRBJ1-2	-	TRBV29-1	CSARTGHYGYTF	TGCAGCGCCCGGACAGGCCACTATGGCTACACCTTC
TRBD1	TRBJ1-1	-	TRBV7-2	CASSLWGQENTEAFF	TGTGCCAGCAGCTTATGGGGACAGGAGAACACTGAAGCTTTCTTT
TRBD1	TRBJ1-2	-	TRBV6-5	CASSRDRNYGYTF	TGTGCCAGCAGTCGGGACAGGAACTATGGCTACACCTTC
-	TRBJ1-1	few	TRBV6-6	CASNSGGGMNTEAFF	TGTGCCAGCAACTCCGGGGGCGGAATGAACACTGAAGCTTTCTTT
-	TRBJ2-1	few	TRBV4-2	CASSPGTSGDNEQFF	TGTGCCAGCAGCCCAGGGACTTCCGGGGACAATGAGCAGTTCTTC